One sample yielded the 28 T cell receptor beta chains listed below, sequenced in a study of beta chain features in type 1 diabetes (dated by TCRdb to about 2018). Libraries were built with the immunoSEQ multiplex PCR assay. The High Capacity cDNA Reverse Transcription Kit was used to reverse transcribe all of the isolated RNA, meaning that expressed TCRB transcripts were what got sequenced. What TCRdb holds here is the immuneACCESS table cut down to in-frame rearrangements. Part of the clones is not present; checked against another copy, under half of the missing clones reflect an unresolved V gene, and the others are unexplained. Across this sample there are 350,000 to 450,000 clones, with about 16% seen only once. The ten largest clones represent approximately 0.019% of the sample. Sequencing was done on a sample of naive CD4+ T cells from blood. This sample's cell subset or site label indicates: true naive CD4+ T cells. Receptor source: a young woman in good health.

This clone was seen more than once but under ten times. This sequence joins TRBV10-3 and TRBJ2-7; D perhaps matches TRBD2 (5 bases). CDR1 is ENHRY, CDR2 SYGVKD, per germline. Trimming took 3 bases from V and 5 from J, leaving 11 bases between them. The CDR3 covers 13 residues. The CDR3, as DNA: TGTGCCATCAGTGAACGAGGGTCCGACGAGCAGTACTTC. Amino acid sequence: CAISERGSDEQYF.

The CDR3, as DNA: TGTGCCAGCAGCGAGCCCAGCCTAGCGGGACACAATGAGCAGTTCTTC. This codes for CASSEPSLAGHNEQFF. The chain joins TRBV9 to TRBJ2-1, with 9 bases matching TRBD2. V lost 3 bases, J lost 5 bases, and 9 bases stayed unmatched. In germline, CDR1 is SGDLS, CDR2 YYNGEE. The CDR3 consists of 16 residues.

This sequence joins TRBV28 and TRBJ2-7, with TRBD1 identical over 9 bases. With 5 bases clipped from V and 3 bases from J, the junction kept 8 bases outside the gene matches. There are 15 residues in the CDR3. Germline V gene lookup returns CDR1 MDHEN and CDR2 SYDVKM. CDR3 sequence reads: CASSTQGAEDYEQYF. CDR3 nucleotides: TGTGCCAGCAGTACACAGGGGGCTGAAGACTACGAGCAGTACTTC.

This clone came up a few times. The CDR3 DNA reads as TGTGCCAGCAGCCCCGCCGGGTTTCAAGAGACCCAGTACTTC. Translation gives CASSPAGFQETQYF. The chain recombines TRBV7-2 with TRBJ2-5; D gene unclear. CDR3 length: 14 amino acids. V was pared by 5 bases and J by 2 bases, with 12 bases between. The germline gives CDR1 SGHTA, CDR2 FQGNSA.

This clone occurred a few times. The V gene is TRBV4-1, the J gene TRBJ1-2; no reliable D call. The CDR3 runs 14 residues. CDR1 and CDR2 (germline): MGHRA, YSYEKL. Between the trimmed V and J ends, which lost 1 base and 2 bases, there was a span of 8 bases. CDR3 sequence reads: CASSQVRLNYGYTF. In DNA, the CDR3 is TGCGCCAGCAGCCAAGTCCGACTGAACTATGGCTACACCTTC.

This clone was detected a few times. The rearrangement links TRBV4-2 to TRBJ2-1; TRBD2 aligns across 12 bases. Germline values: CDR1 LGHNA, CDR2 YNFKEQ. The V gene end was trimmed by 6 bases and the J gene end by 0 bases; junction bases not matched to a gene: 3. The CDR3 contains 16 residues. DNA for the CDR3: TGTGCCAGCAGTCTAGCGGGAGGGAGCTCCTACAATGAGCAGTTCTTC. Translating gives CASSLAGGSSYNEQFF.

CDR3 in DNA: TGTGCCAGCAGCCAGGGAGGGGGAGGGCCCTCAGCAGATACGCAGTATTTT. Translation gives CASSQGGGGPSADTQYF. The chain carries TRBV4-2 and TRBJ2-3; the D gene is possibly TRBD2 (7 bases). Germline CDR1 and CDR2: LGHNA and YNFKEQ. There are 17 residues in the CDR3. V was clipped by 3 bases and J by 4 bases, with 20 bases between them.

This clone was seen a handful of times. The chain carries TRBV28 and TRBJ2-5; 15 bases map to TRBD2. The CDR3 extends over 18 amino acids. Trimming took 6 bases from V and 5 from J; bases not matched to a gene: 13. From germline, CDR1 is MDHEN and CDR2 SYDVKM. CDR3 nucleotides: TGTGCCAGCAGATCCGGACTAGCGGGAGGGCCGAGCATGGAGACCCAGTACTTC. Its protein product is CASRSGLAGGPSMETQYF.

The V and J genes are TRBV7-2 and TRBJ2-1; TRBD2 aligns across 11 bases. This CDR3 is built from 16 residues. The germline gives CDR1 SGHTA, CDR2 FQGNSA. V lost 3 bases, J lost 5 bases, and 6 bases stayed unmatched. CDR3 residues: CASSFVGTSGNNEQFF. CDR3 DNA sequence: TGTGCCAGCAGCTTCGTCGGGACTAGCGGCAACAATGAGCAGTTCTTC.

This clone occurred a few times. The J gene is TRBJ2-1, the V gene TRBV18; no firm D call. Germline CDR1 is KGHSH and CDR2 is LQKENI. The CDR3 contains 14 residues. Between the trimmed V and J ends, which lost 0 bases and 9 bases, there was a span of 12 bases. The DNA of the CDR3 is TGTGCCAGCTCACCACCGGTGCTAGTCGGTGAGCAGTTCTTC. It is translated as CASSPPVLVGEQFF.

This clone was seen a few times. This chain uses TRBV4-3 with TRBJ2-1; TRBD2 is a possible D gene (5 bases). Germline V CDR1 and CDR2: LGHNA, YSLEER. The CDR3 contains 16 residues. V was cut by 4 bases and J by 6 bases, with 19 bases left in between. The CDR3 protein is CASSLMGSREGNEQFF. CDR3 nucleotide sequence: TGCGCCAGCAGCCTGATGGGATCCCGAGAGGGCAATGAGCAGTTCTTC.

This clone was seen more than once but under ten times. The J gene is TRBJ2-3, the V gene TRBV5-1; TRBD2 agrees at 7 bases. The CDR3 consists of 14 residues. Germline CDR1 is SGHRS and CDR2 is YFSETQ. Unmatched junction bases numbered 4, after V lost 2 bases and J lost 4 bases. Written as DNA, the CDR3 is TGCGCCAGCAGCTTAACTAGCGTCCCAGATACGCAGTATTTT. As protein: CASSLTSVPDTQYF.

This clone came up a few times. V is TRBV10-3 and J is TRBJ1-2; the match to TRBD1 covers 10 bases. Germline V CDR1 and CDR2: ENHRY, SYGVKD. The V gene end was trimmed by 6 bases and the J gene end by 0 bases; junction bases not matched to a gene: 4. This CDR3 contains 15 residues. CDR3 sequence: CAISRQGAPNYGYTF. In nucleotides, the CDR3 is TGTGCCATCAGCCGACAGGGGGCCCCTAACTATGGCTACACCTTC.

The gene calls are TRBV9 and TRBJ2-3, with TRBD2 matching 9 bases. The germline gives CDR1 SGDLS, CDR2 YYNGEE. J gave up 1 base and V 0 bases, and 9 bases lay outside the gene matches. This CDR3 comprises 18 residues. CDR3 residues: CASSVEAVRTSGTDTQYF. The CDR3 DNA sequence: TGTGCCAGCAGCGTAGAGGCCGTGAGGACTAGCGGCACAGATACGCAGTATTTT.

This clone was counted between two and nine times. The CDR3 reads CASSGGQGAGNQPQHF. CDR3 in DNA: TGTGCCAGCAGTGGCGGACAGGGGGCGGGCAATCAGCCCCAGCATTTT. J is TRBJ1-5 and V is TRBV28; TRBD1 matches 11 bases. This CDR3 spans 16 amino acids. The ends lost 5 bases at V and 2 bases at J; junction bases unmatched: 5. The germline V gene has CDR1 MDHEN and CDR2 SYDVKM.

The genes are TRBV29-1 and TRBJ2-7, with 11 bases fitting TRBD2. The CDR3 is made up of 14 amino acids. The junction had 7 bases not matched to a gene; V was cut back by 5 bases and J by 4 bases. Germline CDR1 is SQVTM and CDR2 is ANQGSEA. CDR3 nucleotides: TGCAGCGTTAAAGCTACTAGCGGGAGTTACGAGCAGTACTTC. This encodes CSVKATSGSYEQYF.

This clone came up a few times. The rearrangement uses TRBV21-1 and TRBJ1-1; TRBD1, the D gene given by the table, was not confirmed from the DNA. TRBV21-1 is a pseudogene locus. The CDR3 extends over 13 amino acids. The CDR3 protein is CASSKQGNTEAFF. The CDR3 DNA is TGTGCCAGCAGCAAGCAGGGTAACACTGAAGCTTTCTTT.

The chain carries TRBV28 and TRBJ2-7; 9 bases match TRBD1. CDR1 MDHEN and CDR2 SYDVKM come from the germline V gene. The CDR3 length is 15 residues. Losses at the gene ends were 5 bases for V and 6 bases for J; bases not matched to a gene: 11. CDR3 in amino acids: CASSPTRDRVIEQYF. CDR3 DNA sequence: TGTGCCAGCAGTCCAACCCGGGACAGGGTAATCGAGCAGTACTTC.

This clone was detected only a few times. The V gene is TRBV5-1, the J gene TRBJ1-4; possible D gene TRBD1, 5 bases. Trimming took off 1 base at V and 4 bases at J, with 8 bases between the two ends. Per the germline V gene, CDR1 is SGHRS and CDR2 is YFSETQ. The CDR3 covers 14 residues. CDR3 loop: CASSLSGYNEKLFF. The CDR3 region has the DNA TGCGCCAGCAGCTTGTCAGGGTATAATGAAAAACTGTTTTTT.

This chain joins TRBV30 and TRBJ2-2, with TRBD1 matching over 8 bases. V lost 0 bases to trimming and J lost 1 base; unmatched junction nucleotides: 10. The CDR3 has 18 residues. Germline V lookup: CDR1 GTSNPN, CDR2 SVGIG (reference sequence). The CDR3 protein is CAWSVLRRTGRNTGELFF. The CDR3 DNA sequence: TGTGCCTGGAGTGTACTACGTCGGACAGGGAGGAACACCGGGGAGCTGTTTTTT.

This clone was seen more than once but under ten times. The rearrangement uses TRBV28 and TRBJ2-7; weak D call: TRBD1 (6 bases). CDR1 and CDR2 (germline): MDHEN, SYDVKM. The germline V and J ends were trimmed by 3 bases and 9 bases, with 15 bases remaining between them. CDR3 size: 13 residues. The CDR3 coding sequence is TGTGCCAGCAGTTTCAACAGGGACGGGTGGCAGTACTTC. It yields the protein CASSFNRDGWQYF.

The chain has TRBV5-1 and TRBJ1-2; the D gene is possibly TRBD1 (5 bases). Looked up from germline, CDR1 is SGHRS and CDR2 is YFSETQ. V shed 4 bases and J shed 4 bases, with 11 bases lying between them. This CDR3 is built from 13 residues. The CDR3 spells CASSPWTTYGYTF. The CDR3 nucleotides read TGCGCCAGCAGCCCATGGACAACCTATGGCTACACCTTC.

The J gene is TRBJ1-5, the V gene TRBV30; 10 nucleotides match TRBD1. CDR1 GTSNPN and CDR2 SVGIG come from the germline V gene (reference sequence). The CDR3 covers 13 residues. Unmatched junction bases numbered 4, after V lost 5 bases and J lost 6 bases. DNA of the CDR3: TGTGCCTGGTCGGACAGGGGGATTCAGCCCCAGCATTTT. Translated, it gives CAWSDRGIQPQHF.

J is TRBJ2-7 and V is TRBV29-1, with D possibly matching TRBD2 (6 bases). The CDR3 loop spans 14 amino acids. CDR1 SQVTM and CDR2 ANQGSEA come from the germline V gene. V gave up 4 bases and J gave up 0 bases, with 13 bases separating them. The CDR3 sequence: CSVVGDWSSYEQYF. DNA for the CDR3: TGCAGCGTTGTGGGGGACTGGAGCTCCTACGAGCAGTACTTC.

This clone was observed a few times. CDR3 sequence (DNA): TGCAGTGCCAGCGGGCGTAATGGCTACACCTTC. Its protein is CSASGRNGYTF. The rearrangement uses TRBV20-1 and TRBJ1-2; D gene ambiguous. CDR3 length equals 11 residues. Germline loops: CDR1 DFQATT, CDR2 SNEGSKA (reference sequence). The V end was cut by 6 bases, the J end by 6 bases, with 11 bases between.

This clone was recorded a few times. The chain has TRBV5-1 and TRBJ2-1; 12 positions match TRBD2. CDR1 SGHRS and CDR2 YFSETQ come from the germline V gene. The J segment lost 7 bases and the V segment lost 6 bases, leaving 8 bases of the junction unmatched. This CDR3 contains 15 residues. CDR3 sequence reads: CASTPYLAGGNEQFF. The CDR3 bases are TGCGCCAGCACACCCTACCTAGCGGGAGGGAATGAGCAGTTCTTC.

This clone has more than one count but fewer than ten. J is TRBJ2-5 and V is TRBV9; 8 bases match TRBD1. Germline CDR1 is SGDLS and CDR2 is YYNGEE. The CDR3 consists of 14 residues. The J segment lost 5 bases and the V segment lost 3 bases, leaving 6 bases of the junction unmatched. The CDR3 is CASSGTGIWETQYF. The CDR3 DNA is TGTGCCAGCAGCGGGACAGGGATTTGGGAGACCCAGTACTTC.

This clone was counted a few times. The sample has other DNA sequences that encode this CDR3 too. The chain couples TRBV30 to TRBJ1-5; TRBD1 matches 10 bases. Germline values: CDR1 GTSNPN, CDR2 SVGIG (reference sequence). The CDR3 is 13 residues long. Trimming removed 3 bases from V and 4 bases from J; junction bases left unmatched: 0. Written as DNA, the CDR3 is TGTGCCTGGAGGGGACAGGGGAATCAGCCCCAGCATTTT. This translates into CAWRGQGNQPQHF.